These 20 T cell receptor beta chains share one sample of origin, sequenced in a study of blood T cells in healthy people across ages (dated by TCRdb to about 2015). The receptor library was made with 5' RACE. Sequencing instrument: Illumina HiSeq 2500. The second PCR ran for roughly 7 to 12 cycles and used a J-beta primer mix along with a sample-barcoded 5' primer. TCRdb reprocessed the public reads (quality trimming at Q25 with fastp, clone calling with MiXCR) and kept in-frame beta chains. Here each entry gathers all rows of one CDR3 protein and keeps the most common genes and DNA. This sample lists 850,000 to 1,000,000 distinct CDR3 sequences; roughly 47% were detected once. The ten top clones hold 20% to 25% of the sample. What was sequenced was blood. These receptor sequences come from a woman between 55 and 75 years old in good health.

The chain carries TRBV27 and TRBJ1-1, with D possibly matching TRBD1 (5 bases). The CDR3 extends over 14 amino acids. The germline V gene encodes CDR1 MNHEY and CDR2 SMNVEV (reference sequence). Trimming shortened V by 6 bases and J by 4 bases, and 15 bases separated the two germline ends. The CDR3, as DNA: TGTGCCAGCAGCCCGACAGTCCTCCTCACTGAAGCTTTCTTT. Translating gives CASSPTVLLTEAFF.

The V call is TRBV6-4, the J call TRBJ2-1; D is unresolved. The CDR3 runs to 15 residues. Trimming took 2 bases from V and 5 from J, leaving 13 bases between them. Germline V gives CDR1 MRHNA, CDR2 SNTAGT. DNA for the CDR3: TGTGCCAGCAGTGACGGTGGGTTTTCCCACAATGAGCAGTTCTTC. Translation: CASSDGGFSHNEQFF.

The rearrangement links TRBV14 to TRBJ2-1; the D is unclear. The J call may be faulty, since TRBJ2-7 better matches the DNA end. The CDR3 has 12 amino acids. Per germline, CDR1 SGHDN and CDR2 FVKESK. CDR3 DNA sequence: TGTGCCAGCAGCCAACAGTACAATGAGCAGTACTTC. This codes for CASSQQYNEQYF.

The sample holds a few counts of this clonotype. V is TRBV6-5 and J is TRBJ2-1; tentative D call: TRBD2 (6 bases). V was shortened by 0 bases and J by 6 bases, with 15 bases between the two germline ends. The CDR3 has 16 amino acids. Germline loops: CDR1 MNHEY, CDR2 SVGAGI. The CDR3 is CASSYSSGEKPNEQFF. CDR3 in DNA: TGTGCCAGCAGTTACTCGTCGGGAGAGAAGCCCAATGAGCAGTTCTTC.

This rearrangement joins TRBV5-1 to TRBJ2-7, with D maybe TRBD2 (5 bases). V shed 0 bases and J shed 2 bases, with 12 bases lying between them. The CDR3 is 15 amino acids. Germline V CDR1 and CDR2: SGHRS, YFSETQ. CDR3: CASSLAAGQAYEQYF. In DNA form, the CDR3 reads TGCGCCAGCAGCTTGGCCGCGGGCCAAGCCTACGAGCAGTACTTC.

CDR3 region: CASSPTNNNEQFF. The CDR3 DNA sequence: TGTGCCAGCAGCCCCACCAATAACAATGAGCAGTTCTTC. The chain recombines TRBV12-3 or TRBV12-4 with TRBJ2-1, with D hard to call. V lost 6 bases, J lost 5 bases, and 11 bases lay in between. The CDR3 is 13 amino acids.

The gene calls are TRBV11-3 and TRBJ2-5, with D uncertain. The CDR3 has 18 residues. Per the germline V gene, CDR1 is SGHNT and CDR2 is YENEEA. Trimming removed 2 bases at V and 1 base at J, with 20 bases between. The CDR3 loop is CASSLSASTQLGQETQYF. The CDR3 region has the DNA TGTGCCAGCAGCTTATCAGCTTCGACTCAGCTGGGCCAAGAGACCCAGTACTTC.

The rearrangement joins TRBV5-1 to TRBJ2-1, with 9 positions matching TRBD2. J was trimmed by 1 base and V by 0 bases; bases with no gene match: 11. This CDR3 spans 19 amino acids. Per the germline V gene, CDR1 is SGHRS and CDR2 is YFSETQ. The CDR3 nucleotides are TGCGCCAGCAGCTTGGGGTCCCTAGCGGGGCCCATTTCCTACAATGAGCAGTTCTTC. Translated, it gives CASSLGSLAGPISYNEQFF.

V is TRBV4-3 and J is TRBJ2-5, with TRBD1 matching over 7 bases. Germline CDR1 reads LGHNA; CDR2 reads YSLEER. This CDR3 is 16 amino acids long. The ends lost 0 bases at V and 5 bases at J; junction bases unmatched: 9. The DNA for the CDR3 is TGCGCCAGCAGCCAAGACGCAACAGGGGATGCCGAGACCCAGTACTTC. Encoded protein: CASSQDATGDAETQYF.

This clonotype came up a few times. The CDR3 nucleotides read TGTGCCAGCAGCTTAGAGGGTTCGGCAGCCGGGACTAGGTACCACGAGCAGTACTTC. It specifies CASSLEGSAAGTRYHEQYF. The chain couples TRBV11-2 to TRBJ2-7; 8 nucleotides agree with TRBD2. With V trimmed by 0 bases and J by 5 bases, 18 bases remained unmatched. The CDR3 extends over 19 amino acids. The germline V gene has CDR1 SGHAT and CDR2 FQNNGV.

This clonotype was counted only a few times. The rearrangement links TRBV12-3 or TRBV12-4 to TRBJ2-7; D uncertain. V was shortened by 5 bases and J by 7 bases, with 9 bases between the two germline ends. The length of the CDR3 is 11 residues. The CDR3 loop is CASSLFREQYF. In DNA form, the CDR3 reads TGTGCCAGCAGTCTCTTTAGGGAGCAGTACTTC.

This clonotype was recorded once. The chain links TRBV11-3 to TRBJ2-2; TRBD2 might be the D (6 bases). The germline CDR1 and CDR2 sequences are SGHNT and YENEEA. The V end was cut by 8 bases, the J end by 4 bases, with 17 bases between. The CDR3 is 15 amino acids. This CDR3 is CASRSDYLGTGELFF. The DNA for the CDR3 is TGTGCCAGCCGCTCGGACTACCTTGGCACCGGGGAGCTGTTTTTT.

The chain links TRBV5-1 to TRBJ2-1, with a possible D match to TRBD1 (5 bases). This CDR3 spans 15 amino acids. Trimming pared 0 bases from V and 7 bases from J, leaving 14 bases between. CDR1 is SGHRS and CDR2 is YFSETQ in the germline V gene. The CDR3 sequence: CASSLEGQVGNEQFF. In DNA form, the CDR3 reads TGCGCCAGCAGCTTGGAGGGGCAAGTGGGGAATGAGCAGTTCTTC.

This clonotype was counted only a few times. The V gene is TRBV27, the J gene TRBJ2-5; D gene unclear. Judging by the DNA end, TRBJ2-7 fits better; the J call may be wrong. The V gene's germline CDR1 is MNHEY and CDR2 SMNVEV (reference sequence). The CDR3 sequence is 14 residues long. The CDR3 DNA follows: TGTGCCAGCAGTTTGTTTCCCCCCGCGCTCGAGCAGTACTTC. Translating it yields CASSLFPPALEQYF.

This chain joins TRBV18 and TRBJ1-5; a possible D gene is TRBD1 (6 bases). V was clipped by 2 bases and J by 4 bases, with 9 bases between them. The germline V gene encodes CDR1 KGHSH and CDR2 LQKENI. This CDR3 has 14 amino acids. The CDR3 nucleotides are TGTGCCAGCTCACCATACAGGGATAATCAGCCCCAGCATTTT. Its protein is CASSPYRDNQPQHF. Variable domain in full (rest from reference TRBV18 and TRBJ1-5): NAGVMQNPRHLVRRRGQEARLRCSPMKGHSHVYWYRQLPEEGLKFMVYLQKENIIDESGMPKERFSAEFPKEGPSILRIQQVVRGDSAAYFCASSPYRDNQPQHFGDGTRLSIL.

The gene calls are TRBV6-6 and TRBJ2-7; no clear D. This CDR3 region has 14 residues. Germline V lookup: CDR1 MNHNY, CDR2 SVGAGI (reference sequence). Trimming took off 5 bases at V and 1 base at J, with 12 bases between the two ends. The CDR3 region has the DNA TGTGCCAGCAGTGGTGTGAGCTTTTCCTACGAGCAGTACTTC. It yields the protein CASSGVSFSYEQYF.

The chain joins TRBV7-3 to TRBJ2-7; a weak D match, TRBD2 (5 bases). Germline V gene data show CDR1 as SGHTA and CDR2 as FQGTGA. This CDR3 is built from 15 residues. V was shortened by 5 bases and J by 0 bases, with 14 bases between the two germline ends. CDR3 sequence reads: CASSLSLGDSYEQYF. CDR3 nucleotides: TGTGCCAGCAGCCTTTCATTGGGAGACTCCTACGAGCAGTACTTC.

CDR3 nucleotides: TGCGCCAGCAGCCTACAGGGGGGGGTGAACACTGAAGCTTTCTTT. Translating it yields CASSLQGGVNTEAFF. The rearrangement links TRBV5-1 to TRBJ1-1; the match to TRBD1 covers 8 bases. CDR1 and CDR2 (germline): SGHRS, YFSETQ. There are 15 residues in the CDR3. Losses at the gene ends were 4 bases for V and 0 bases for J; bases not matched to a gene: 5. Full variable domain (rest looked up from reference TRBV5-1 and TRBJ1-1): KAGVTQTPRYLIKTRGQQVTLSCSPISGHRSVSWYQQTPGQGLQFLFEYFSETQRNKGNFPGRFSGRQFSNSRSEMNVSTLELGDSALYLCASSLQGGVNTEAFFGQGTRLTVV.

This clonotype was counted only a few times. The V call is TRBV6-6, the J call TRBJ2-1, with 9 positions matching TRBD1. Trimming took 11 bases from V and 2 from J; bases not matched to a gene: 4. The CDR3 contains 13 residues. The V gene's germline CDR1 is MNHNY and CDR2 SVGAGI (reference sequence). The CDR3 coding sequence is TGTGCCTGCCGGGACAGGGCCTACAATGAGCAGTTCTTC. As protein: CACRDRAYNEQFF.

The chain joins TRBV4-3 to TRBJ2-2; TRBD2 is a possible D gene (7 bases). The germline gives CDR1 LGHNA, CDR2 YSLEER. The CDR3 is made up of 18 amino acids. The CDR3 sequence is CASRQGGGPRFETGELFF. CDR3 DNA: TGCGCTTCAAGACAAGGGGGAGGGCCCCGTTTCGAAACCGGGGAGCTGTTTTTT.